Each of the 7 T cell receptor beta chains below was sequenced from the same sample in a study of shared clonotypes between healthy human individuals. Here immunoSEQ multiplex PCR was the method, and the copy in TCRdb shows in-frame clones only, minus some. The sample includes 1.6 million or so clones, 98% of them seen just once. Sequenced input: naive CD4+ T cells sorted from blood. The subset was: CD45RA+ positively selected. These receptors originate from a man aged 25 to 40 in good health.

V and J are TRBV4-1 and TRBJ2-7; the match to TRBD2 covers 7 bases. Germline V CDR1 and CDR2: MGHRA, YSYEKL. V lost 0 bases, J lost 0 bases, and 5 bases stayed unmatched. This CDR3 comprises 16 residues. In DNA, the CDR3 is TGCGCCAGCAGCCAAGAGGGGAGGGCGAGCTCCTACGAGCAGTACTTC. This encodes CASSQEGRASSYEQYF.

J is TRBJ2-6 and V is TRBV25-1; a possible D gene is TRBD2 (6 bases). The CDR3 covers 13 residues. V gave up 9 bases and J gave up 5 bases, with 11 bases separating them. CDR1 is MGHDK, CDR2 SYGVNS, per germline. The CDR3: CASTGLWANVLTF. The CDR3 DNA sequence: TGTGCCAGTACGGGACTCTGGGCCAACGTCCTGACTTTC.

On this clone: This CDR3 is also generated by other DNA sequences in the sample. The rearrangement uses TRBV5-1 and TRBJ2-1, with D possibly matching TRBD2 (5 bases). CDR1 is SGHRS and CDR2 is YFSETQ in the germline V gene. V lost 0 bases, J lost 6 bases, and 7 bases lay in between. CDR3 length: 13 amino acids. The CDR3 DNA reads as TGCGCCAGCAGCTTGGGGACTGCCAATGAGCAGTTCTTC. It yields the protein CASSLGTANEQFF.

This chain connects TRBV19 to TRBJ2-7; perhaps TRBD2 as D (6 bases). Trimming left V 6 bases short and J 1 base short, with 16 bases between. Germline V gives CDR1 LNHDA, CDR2 SQIVND (reference sequence). The CDR3 sequence is 15 residues long. In nucleotides, the CDR3 is TGTGCCAGTAGAACGGTCGGGAGTGGATCCTACGAGCAGTACTTC. This codes for CASRTVGSGSYEQYF. Looking up the rest from reference TRBV19 and TRBJ2-7 gives the full variable domain: DGGITQSPKYLFRKEGQNVTLSCEQNLNHDAMYWYRQDPGQGLRLIYYSQIVNDFQKGDIAEGYSVSREKKESFPLTVTSAQKNPTAFYLCASRTVGSGSYEQYFGPGTRLTVT.

This clone was seen once. V and J are TRBV5-5 and TRBJ1-3, with D hard to call. CDR1 is SGHKS, CDR2 YYEKEE, per germline (reference sequence). This CDR3 contains 13 residues. Trimming cost V 2 bases and J 2 bases, with 5 bases left between them. In DNA form, the CDR3 reads TGTGCCAGCAGCTTTTCCACTGGAAACACCATATATTTT. Its protein is CASSFSTGNTIYF.

V usage is TRBV9 and J usage is TRBJ2-7; possible D gene TRBD2, 5 bases. The germline V gene encodes CDR1 SGDLS and CDR2 YYNGEE. This CDR3 comprises 16 residues. Trimming shortened V by 1 base and J by 0 bases, and 14 bases separated the two germline ends. For the CDR3, the DNA is TGTGCCAGCAGCGTAACAGCGGAGGTTCTCTCCTACGAGCAGTACTTC. Encoded protein: CASSVTAEVLSYEQYF. Supplemented by reference TRBV9 and TRBJ2-7, the full variable domain reads DSGVTQTPKHLITATGQRVTLRCSPRSGDLSVYWYQQSLDQGLQFLIQYYNGEERAKGNILERFSAQQFPDLHSELNLSSLELGDSALYFCASSVTAEVLSYEQYFGPGTRLTVT.

CDR3 residues: CASSPRGQGQETQYF. The DNA of the CDR3 is TGTGCCAGCTCACCAAGGGGGCAGGGCCAAGAGACCCAGTACTTC. This rearrangement joins TRBV18 to TRBJ2-5; 7 nucleotides align to TRBD1. This CDR3 spans 15 amino acids. V gave up 2 bases and J gave up 1 base; unmatched junction bases: 4. CDR1 is KGHSH and CDR2 is LQKENI in the germline V gene.